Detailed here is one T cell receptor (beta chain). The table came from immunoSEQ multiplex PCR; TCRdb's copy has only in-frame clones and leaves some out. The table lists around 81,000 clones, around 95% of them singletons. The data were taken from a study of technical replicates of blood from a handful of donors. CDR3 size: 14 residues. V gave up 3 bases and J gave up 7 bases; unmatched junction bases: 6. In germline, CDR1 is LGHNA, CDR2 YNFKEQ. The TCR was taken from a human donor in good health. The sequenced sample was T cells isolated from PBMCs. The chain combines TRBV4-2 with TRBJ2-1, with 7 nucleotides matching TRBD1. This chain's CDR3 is CASSHSTGMNEQFF. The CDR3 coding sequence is TGTGCCAGCAGCCACTCGACAGGGATGAATGAGCAGTTCTTC.